The present T cell receptor (beta chain) was sequenced within a study of PD-1 blockade in classical Hodgkin lymphoma (TCRdb year 2020). Describing the broader study: Nivolumab dosing was 3 mg/kg intravenously every 2 weeks, continuing until either disease progression or unacceptable toxicity. The study used CyTOF and TCR beta sequencing to define a peripheral blood immune signature of response to PD-1 blockade in classical Hodgkin lymphoma.

Remarks on this clone: Its antigen is still unknown. One base away there is no much larger clone; base qualities are not given.

Read against the paper, the sample's time point label means: cycle 4 day 1 (C4D1), after 6 weeks of nivolumab. Every trial patient had relapsed after autologous stem cell transplantation, and cohorts A, B and C differed in prior brentuximab vedotin exposure. The trial cohort included 55 to 60 patients with relapsed/refractory classical Hodgkin lymphoma, and each patient had a best overall response of complete response, partial response or progressive disease. Trial patients were treated with single-agent nivolumab in the multi-cohort phase II CheckMate 205 trial. Best overall response was determined by an independent review committee according to the 2007 International Working Group response criteria. Trial PBMCs were collected just before the start of nivolumab (C1D1) and during therapy at cycle 2 day 1 and cycle 4 day 1. Peripheral blood was collected in 8 mL Vacutainer Cell Preparation Tubes, from which PBMCs were isolated by centrifugation and then cryopreserved.

Genomic DNA was isolated using the Qiagen DNeasy kit from unsorted PBMCs as well as from negatively selected CD4+ and CD8+ fractions. Amplification of TCR beta CDR3 regions was done by immunoSEQ multiplex PCR with primers that anneal to V and J segments. A synthetic immune receptor repertoire was used to minimize amplification bias, and any residual bias was removed computationally once sequencing was done. Per the source publication's procedure: Repertoire diversity was quantified as the Shannon entropy index using custom Python scripts. Unsorted, CD4+ and CD8+ repertoires were examined separately, except in combined analyses, for which CD4+ and CD8+ sequences were merged in silico. A clone counted as expanded when the clone's frequency after treatment rose at least 2-fold relative to C1D1, and clones undetected at baseline were given a pseudocount of 0.5. Singleton clones were defined as clones with 0 or 1 copy at C1D1, and non-singleton clones were defined as clones with 2 or more copies. Clones expanded in unsorted samples were annotated as CD4+, CD8+ or unknown by matching protein sequences in sorted samples from the same patient. Diversity changes from C1D1 to C4D1 were tested in paired samples using Wilcoxon tests. What TCRdb holds here is the immuneACCESS table cut down to in-frame rearrangements. Part of the clones is not present; checked against another copy, under half of the missing clones reflect an unresolved V gene, and the others are unexplained. D and trimming come from the DNA, and the V and J calls and clone size come from that table. Present in this sample are thousands of clones, 75% to 90% of which were seen just once. The ten largest account for 42% of the sample.

The study at large found these results: The study was limited to a single clinical trial cohort, and causes of repertoire differences, possibly disease activity or prior therapy, remained undefined. Diversity was lower in patients who began nivolumab less than 1 year after ASCT, so these patients were left out of later analyses to avoid confounding by immune reconstitution. Baseline diversity similar to that of newly diagnosed patients was observed in trial patients achieving complete response, whereas significantly lower diversity was observed in partial responders and progressors. Baseline TCR diversity was reported as lower in newly diagnosed patients than in healthy donors, and lower still in relapsed/refractory patients. A significant rise by C4D1 was seen in CD4+ but not CD8+ TCR diversity (p=0.0027 vs p=0.16), with the rise being most apparent in complete responders (p=0.02).

The CDR3, cysteine through phenylalanine, is 17 amino acids long. The DNA shown is the 51-base CDR3, in frame from base 1. V is trimmed back by 0 bases and J by 3 bases, and the junction contains 5 bases that no gene match accounts for. From the germline V gene, CDR1 is SGHRS and CDR2 is YFSETQ. This TCR came from a human donor with classical Hodgkin lymphoma. Sample: peripheral blood mononuclear cells (PBMCs), taken before the fourth cycle of nivolumab. The V and J genes are TRBV5-1 and TRBJ2-1, with 11 central nucleotides matching TRBD1. For the CDR3, the sequence is CASSLAGTGGVYNEQFF. Here is the DNA: TGCGCCAGCAGCTTGGCCGGGACAGGGGGTGTCTACAATGAGCAGTTCTTC. Full variable domain (CDR3 extended with the reference TRBV5-1 and TRBJ2-1 proteins): KAGVTQTPRYLIKTRGQQVTLSCSPISGHRSVSWYQQTPGQGLQFLFEYFSETQRNKGNFPGRFSGRQFSNSRSEMNVSTLELGDSALYLCASSLAGTGGVYNEQFFGPGTRLTVL.